This is a list of T cell receptor beta chains from one sample in a study of CD4 and CD8 cells across lung adenocarcinoma regions. MiXCR, run by TCRdb on the PCR reads, gives a single entry per CDR3 protein. The table records some 6,900 distinct CDR3 sequences, approximately 50% of them present only once. The source material was CD4+ T cells from the center of a lung tumor. These TCRs come from a female donor with lung adenocarcinoma. The CD4 and CD8 labels of this study may be unreliable. Each CDR3 is given with its conserved first and last residue. The D gene is left open where the match is weak. Not every row has a clone size; where given, it reads once, few, many or a size class.

V: TRBV12-3/TRBV12-4; J: TRBJ2-1; size: few; D: -; DNA: TGTGCCAGCAGTCCGCGAAGCTCCTACAATGAGCAGTTCTTC; CDR3: CASSPRSSYNEQFF
V: TRBV4-1; J: TRBJ2-5; size: -; D: -; DNA: TGCGCCAGCAGCCAGGGTACAAGCCGAGTAACAGAGACGCAGTACTTC; CDR3: CASSQGTSRVTETQYF
V: TRBV6-1; J: TRBJ2-5; size: many; D: TRBD2; DNA: TGTGCCAGCCGGGGGGGCCGGGAGCAGTACTTC; CDR3: CASRGGREQYF
V: TRBV6-2/TRBV6-3; J: TRBJ2-3; size: -; D: -; DNA: TGTGCCAGGAGTTACGGGGCGGGAAGCCCAGATACGCAGTATTTT; CDR3: CARSYGAGSPDTQYF
V: TRBV5-1; J: TRBJ2-7; size: few; D: -; DNA: TGCGCCAGCAGCTTGGAAGGGGACAAGTACGAGCAGTACTTC; CDR3: CASSLEGDKYEQYF
V: TRBV6-5; J: TRBJ2-1; size: -; D: -; DNA: TGTGCCAGCAGTTCAACCAGGCTGCCAAATTACAATGAGCAGTTCTTC; CDR3: CASSSTRLPNYNEQFF
V: TRBV10-2; J: TRBJ1-2; size: -; D: -; DNA: TGCGCCAGCAGTGAGACAGGGACCTATGGCTACACCTTC; CDR3: CASSETGTYGYTF
V: TRBV6-4; J: TRBJ2-4; size: -; D: -; DNA: TGTGCCAGCAGTCTATCTGGCACAGACACGCAGTACTTC; CDR3: CASSLSGTDTQYF
V: TRBV6-1; J: TRBJ2-3; size: -; D: TRBD1; DNA: TGTGCCAGCAGTCGACAGGGGGCTTTGGGCACAGATACGCAGTATTTT; CDR3: CASSRQGALGTDTQYF
V: TRBV6-1; J: TRBJ2-3; size: few; D: -; DNA: TGTGCGGGGCGTGGGGGCGGGGGCCAAGAGACCCAGTATTTT; CDR3: CAGRGGGGQETQYF
V: TRBV9; J: TRBJ2-2; size: -; D: TRBD2; DNA: TGTGCCAGCAGCGCCTTAGCGGGAAGCACCGGGGAGCTGTTTTTT; CDR3: CASSALAGSTGELFF
V: TRBV15; J: TRBJ2-4; size: medium-sized; D: -; DNA: TGTGCCACCAGCAGAGGGCCGGGCAGCGAAAACATTCAGTACTTC; CDR3: CATSRGPGSENIQYF
V: TRBV6-1; J: TRBJ2-2; size: -; D: TRBD1; DNA: TGTGCCAGCAGGATACAGACTGTGAACACAGGGGCGCAGTTTTTT; CDR3: CASRIQTVNTGAQFF
V: TRBV14; J: TRBJ2-1; size: -; D: TRBD1; DNA: TGTGCCAGCAGCCAACTTGGCAGGGGGTACAATGAGCAGTTCTTC; CDR3: CASSQLGRGYNEQFF
V: TRBV5-1; J: TRBJ2-5; size: -; D: TRBD2; DNA: TGCGCAAGCAGCATCCTAGCGGGGGGGGAGACCCAGTACTTC; CDR3: CASSILAGGETQYF
V: TRBV6-1; J: TRBJ1-6; size: few; D: -; DNA: TGTGCCAGCATCACCGACAGGTGGAATTCACCCCTCCACTTT; CDR3: CASITDRWNSPLHF
V: TRBV12-3/TRBV12-4; J: TRBJ2-1; size: -; D: -; DNA: TGTGCCAGCAGTTTCGGACACAACAATGAGCAGTTCTTC; CDR3: CASSFGHNNEQFF
V: TRBV30; J: TRBJ1-1; size: few; D: TRBD1; DNA: TGTGCCTGGAATAGGGCAGGGGGAATCACTGAAGCTTTCTTT; CDR3: CAWNRAGGITEAFF
V: TRBV27; J: TRBJ2-4; size: -; D: -; DNA: TGTGCCAGCGGTTCGGGGCTGTGTGCCAAAAACATGCAGTACTTC; CDR3: CASGSGLCAKNMQYF
V: TRBV6-4; J: TRBJ2-1; size: many; D: -; DNA: TGTGCCAGCAGTCCCTCCGCAGCGCTCTCCTACAATGAGCAGTTCTTC; CDR3: CASSPSAALSYNEQFF
V: TRBV27; J: TRBJ2-2; size: -; D: -; DNA: TGTGCCAGCTCGGTGGAGGGGTCGAACACCGGGGCGCTGTATTTT; CDR3: CASSVEGSNTGALYF
V: TRBV6-1; J: TRBJ2-1; size: large; D: TRBD1; DNA: TGTGCCAGCAGTGAGGGGACAGGGGCGGATGAGCAGTTCTTC; CDR3: CASSEGTGADEQFF
V: TRBV27; J: TRBJ2-3; size: -; D: TRBD2; DNA: TGTGCCAGCAGATCCGGGACTAGGAGCACCGATGCGCAGTATTTT; CDR3: CASRSGTRSTDAQYF
V: TRBV6-1; J: TRBJ2-1; size: -; D: TRBD2; DNA: TGTGCCAGCAGTCTCAGCGGGGGGGCGGGAAATGAGCAGTTCTTC; CDR3: CASSLSGGAGNEQFF
V: TRBV15; J: TRBJ2-4; size: once; D: -; DNA: TGTGCCACCAGCAGGGATCAAGGCCGACAAAACATTCAGTACTTC; CDR3: CATSRDQGRQNIQYF
V: TRBV28; J: TRBJ2-1; size: few; D: TRBD1; DNA: TGTGCCAGCAGGGTGACAGGGACGGGCGAGCAGTTCTTC; CDR3: CASRVTGTGEQFF
V: TRBV6-1; J: TRBJ2-2; size: -; D: -; DNA: TGTGCCAGCAGTGTCCAGGCCGGTGAGCTGTTCTTT; CDR3: CASSVQAGELFF
V: TRBV6-6; J: TRBJ1-3; size: large; D: TRBD1; DNA: TGTGCCAGCAGTTACTACCCCAGGGGGAGCTCTGGAAACACCATATATTTT; CDR3: CASSYYPRGSSGNTIYF
V: TRBV15; J: TRBJ1-2; size: -; D: TRBD1; DNA: TGTGCCACCAGCAGAGCCGTGACCACAGGGGGCACATATGGCTACACCTTC; CDR3: CATSRAVTTGGTYGYTF
V: TRBV6-1; J: TRBJ2-1; size: -; D: -; DNA: TGTGCCAGCAGTGAAGTTTGGGGCTACAATGAGCAGTTCTTC; CDR3: CASSEVWGYNEQFF
V: TRBV27; J: TRBJ2-3; size: large; D: -; DNA: TGTGCCAGCAGATACAGGCTTGGTGGGACAGATACGCAGTATTTT; CDR3: CASRYRLGGTDTQYF
V: TRBV27; J: TRBJ2-4; size: once; D: -; DNA: TGTGCCAGCACCGCTAAAAACACTCAGTACTTC; CDR3: CASTAKNTQYF
V: TRBV27; J: TRBJ2-1; size: many; D: TRBD2; DNA: TGTGCCAGCAGCCTGCTAGCGGGGGGAAACAATGAGCAGTTCTTC; CDR3: CASSLLAGGNNEQFF
V: TRBV6-2/TRBV6-3; J: TRBJ2-1; size: -; D: -; DNA: TGTGCCAGCAGTCACTCGGACTACCGCTCCTACAATGAGCAGTTCTTC; CDR3: CASSHSDYRSYNEQFF
V: TRBV7-6; J: TRBJ2-7; size: -; D: TRBD2; DNA: TGTGCCAGCAGCTTAGGGCGGGGGGGCGACGAGCAGTACTTC; CDR3: CASSLGRGGDEQYF
V: TRBV27; J: TRBJ2-1; size: -; D: -; DNA: TGTGCCAGCAGTTTACAGGGTTCGGGCAGATACAATGAGCAGTTCTTC; CDR3: CASSLQGSGRYNEQFF
V: TRBV27; J: TRBJ2-1; size: medium-sized; D: -; DNA: TGTGCCAGCAGTTCCCTCCGTTTGGATGAGCAGTTCTTC; CDR3: CASSSLRLDEQFF
V: TRBV7-2; J: TRBJ2-1; size: -; D: -; DNA: TGTGCCAGCAGCTTACGGCAACTACTGTCCTACGAGCAGTTCTTC; CDR3: CASSLRQLLSYEQFF
V: TRBV6-1; J: TRBJ2-3; size: -; D: -; DNA: TGTGCGGGCAGCGTGGGCGGGGGCCCAGATACGCAGTATTTT; CDR3: CAGSVGGGPDTQYF
V: TRBV6-1; J: TRBJ2-1; size: few; D: TRBD2; DNA: TGTGCCAGCAGTGGTCCGGGCGGGGGGGAATACAATGAGCAGTTCTTC; CDR3: CASSGPGGGEYNEQFF
V: TRBV5-1; J: TRBJ2-1; size: few; D: -; DNA: TGCGCCAGCAGCGGTAGCGTAGGTTTCGAGCAGTTCTTC; CDR3: CASSGSVGFEQFF
V: TRBV7-2; J: TRBJ2-7; size: -; D: TRBD2; DNA: TGTGCCAGCAGCTTAGGGACTAGCGGGATCAACGAGCAGTACTTC; CDR3: CASSLGTSGINEQYF
V: TRBV11-1; J: TRBJ2-1; size: few; D: -; DNA: TGTGCCAGCACGCTGACTGTCAGCTCCTACAATGAGCAGTTCTTC; CDR3: CASTLTVSSYNEQFF
V: TRBV7-2; J: TRBJ2-1; size: medium-sized; D: -; DNA: TGTGCCAGCAGTCCCCACAGGGAGAACAATGAGCAGTTCTTC; CDR3: CASSPHRENNEQFF
V: TRBV9; J: TRBJ2-7; size: few; D: -; DNA: TGTGCCAGCAGCGCGGACGGCTACGAGCAGTACTTC; CDR3: CASSADGYEQYF
V: TRBV20-1; J: TRBJ1-2; size: few; D: -; DNA: TGCAGTGCTAGAGTCTTTTCAGAAGTCTATGGCTACACCTTC; CDR3: CSARVFSEVYGYTF
V: TRBV6-4; J: TRBJ2-3; size: -; D: -; DNA: TGTGCCAGCAGTCAGGCTGCGAGCACAGGTACGCAGTATTTT; CDR3: CASSQAASTGTQYF
V: TRBV6-1; J: TRBJ2-1; size: -; D: -; DNA: TGTGCCAGCAGCTCTTCCCGGGCGGGGCAGTTCTTC; CDR3: CASSSSRAGQFF
V: TRBV11-1; J: TRBJ1-1; size: once; D: -; DNA: TGTGCCAGCAGCTTCACACCTCCGAACACTGAAGCTTTCTTT; CDR3: CASSFTPPNTEAFF
V: TRBV5-1; J: TRBJ2-3; size: -; D: -; DNA: TGCGCCAGCAGCTTGGAGGGACTTCTCGCGGTGGGTGCCACAGGGGCGCAGTATTTT; CDR3: CASSLEGLLAVGATGAQYF
V: TRBV27; J: TRBJ2-3; size: few; D: TRBD2; DNA: TGTGCCAGCAGACCAACACTAGCGGGAGTTGACACAGATACGCAGTATTTT; CDR3: CASRPTLAGVDTDTQYF
V: TRBV27; J: TRBJ2-3; size: medium-sized; D: TRBD2; DNA: TGTGCCAGCGGCGTACTAGCGGCAAGCACAGATACGCAGTATTTT; CDR3: CASGVLAASTDTQYF
V: TRBV27; J: TRBJ2-3; size: -; D: TRBD2; DNA: TGTGCCAGCAGGGCCCAGGGACTATACGAGCAGTACTTT; CDR3: CASRAQGLYEQYF